This TCR beta chain was profiled in a study of human T cells and chemical hapten exposure. Across the study: Patch tests containing 0.01% DPC, applied to the upper back, were read at 6 days.

The time point: patch test 3, about 24 weeks after DPC sensitization. Treatment in this sample: therapeutic diphenylcyclopropenone sensitization with weekly scalp DPC. There are a few counts of this clonotype. Via MiXCR, TCRdb re-called the RACE reads, giving one row per CDR3 protein. The sample carries 60,000 to 65,000 distinct CDR3 sequences, 9.5% to 11% recorded once. The germline gives CDR1 SQVTM, CDR2 ANQGSEA. Trimming cost V 7 bases and J 7 bases; bases outside gene matches: 11. The CDR3 contains 13 residues. The clonotype comes from a woman younger than 45 with alopecia areata. Some clones in this sample may be carry-over from other donors' samples. The material sequenced was whole blood, taken in connection with sensitization to the hapten diphenylcyclopropenone (DPC). The V and J genes are TRBV29-1 and TRBJ2-7, with TRBD1 matching over 9 bases. CDR3 in amino acids: CSACSGQGGEQYF. The CDR3 nucleotides read TGCAGCGCTTGTTCGGGACAGGGCGGAGAGCAGTACTTC.